The 15 T cell receptor beta chains below come from one sample, sequenced in a study of CD8 T cells in Susac syndrome (dated by TCRdb to 2018 to 2020). To prepare the library, the immunoSEQ multiplex PCR assay was applied. RNA was extracted using the RNeasy kit, and roughly 0.5 to 1 ug of the RNA was reverse transcribed with random hexamers. TCRdb reprocessing: public reads trimmed at Q25 with fastp, clones called with MiXCR, in-frame beta chains kept. Identical CDR3 protein sequences are pooled into one entry, listed with their most common genes and DNA. Within this sample are roughly 220,000 distinct CDR3 sequences, with approximately 94% of them counted one time only. The top ten clones comprise approximately 0.15% of the sample. Sequencing was done on a sample of CD4+ T cells from PBMCs. These receptor sequences come from a human donor with Susac syndrome.

The chain links TRBV25-1 to TRBJ2-7; D gene unclear. V was trimmed by 3 bases and J by 0 bases, leaving 9 bases between them. The CDR3 extends over 14 amino acids. Germline CDR1 and CDR2: MGHDK and SYGVNS. The CDR3 DNA is TGTGCCAGCAGTGAGCCAGGAAGCTCCTACGAGCAGTACTTC. This sequence encodes CASSEPGSSYEQYF.

The genes are TRBV7-2 and TRBJ1-4, with D uncertain. Germline assignment: CDR1 SGHTA and CDR2 FQGNSA. The CDR3 loop spans 15 amino acids. V dropped 7 bases and J dropped 7 bases, with 19 bases sitting between them. The CDR3 DNA reads as TGTGCCAGCACCCTCTTATCCACCCGGGGTGAAAAACTGTTTTTT. This translates into CASTLLSTRGEKLFF.

This clonotype was picked up a small number of times. The rearrangement links TRBV12-3 or TRBV12-4 to TRBJ2-5; no definite D call. The ends were cut back, 2 bases at V and 2 bases at J, with 6 bases in the middle. The CDR3 has 13 amino acids. The CDR3 DNA is TGTGCCAGCAGTTTAAGTCTTCAAGAGACCCAGTACTTC. Translated: CASSLSLQETQYF.

The CDR3 loop reads CSARLAGQSTDTQYF. For the CDR3, the DNA is TGCAGTGCTAGGCTGGCGGGGCAAAGCACAGATACGCAGTATTTT. The rearrangement joins TRBV20-1 to TRBJ2-3, with D possibly TRBD2 on 6 matching bases. Per the germline V gene, CDR1 is DFQATT and CDR2 is SNEGSKA (reference sequence). CDR3 length equals 15 residues. With 3 bases removed from V and 0 bases from J, the gap between germline ends came to 13 bases.

This chain connects TRBV6-1 to TRBJ2-7; TRBD2 aligns across 10 bases. The CDR3 extends over 16 amino acids. Germline CDR1 reads MNHNS; CDR2 reads SASEGT. The V and J ends lost 5 bases and 2 bases, in that order; junction bases with no gene match: 9. CDR3: CASSLGPSGGPYEQYF. CDR3 nucleotide sequence: TGTGCCAGCAGTCTGGGCCCTAGCGGGGGACCCTACGAGCAGTACTTC.

The chain carries TRBV5-6 and TRBJ1-2, with 9 bases lining up with TRBD1. J lost 3 bases, V lost 3 bases, and 6 bases had no gene match. The length of the CDR3 is 15 residues. Germline CDR1 and CDR2: SGHDT and YYEEEE. The CDR3 is CASSSRQGVYYGYTF. The CDR3 nucleotides are TGTGCCAGCAGCTCCAGACAGGGGGTATACTATGGCTACACCTTC.

This clonotype has more than one count but fewer than ten. The chain combines TRBV7-2 with TRBJ2-3; D unresolved. This CDR3 region has 15 residues. The germline V and J ends were trimmed by 2 bases and 2 bases, with 11 bases remaining between them. Looked up from germline, CDR1 is SGHTA and CDR2 is FQGNSA. For the CDR3, the DNA is TGTGCCAGCAGCTTAACGGGCAGGCACACAGATACGCAGTATTTT. Translating gives CASSLTGRHTDTQYF.

The V call is TRBV20-1, the J call TRBJ1-1; 7 nucleotides line up with TRBD1. CDR3 length equals 13 residues. Germline CDR1 DFQATT, CDR2 SNEGSKA (reference sequence). The J segment lost 4 bases and the V segment lost 3 bases, leaving 5 bases of the junction unmatched. CDR3 amino acids: CSARSDRVTEAFF. The CDR3 DNA is TGCAGTGCTAGGAGCGACAGGGTCACTGAAGCTTTCTTT.

The chain carries TRBV5-1 and TRBJ2-1, with D tentatively TRBD2 (5 bases). V gave up 0 bases and J gave up 5 bases, with 15 bases separating them. CDR1 and CDR2 (germline): SGHRS, YFSETQ. The length of the CDR3 is 16 residues. This chain's CDR3 is CASSLGSVGSNNEQFF. The CDR3 region has the DNA TGCGCCAGCAGCTTGGGTAGCGTGGGAAGCAACAATGAGCAGTTCTTC.

V usage is TRBV28 and J usage is TRBJ2-5, with 8 bases that match TRBD1. This CDR3 is 13 amino acids long. CDR1 MDHEN and CDR2 SYDVKM come from the germline V gene. V lost 8 bases to trimming and J lost 1 base; unmatched junction nucleotides: 3. This CDR3 reads CASAQGVQETQYF. The CDR3 DNA follows: TGTGCCAGCGCACAGGGGGTCCAAGAGACCCAGTACTTC.

CDR3 region: CASSLQFSGTGSPLRTDTQYF. The CDR3 DNA reads as TGCGCCAGCAGCCTACAGTTTAGCGGGACAGGGTCCCCCCTACGCACAGATACGCAGTATTTT. The rearrangement uses TRBV4-3 and TRBJ2-3; perhaps TRBD1 as D (9 bases). Germline-derived CDR1 and CDR2 are LGHNA and YSLEER. The V end was cut by 4 bases, the J end by 1 base, with 30 bases between. CDR3 length equals 21 residues.

The V gene is TRBV7-6, the J gene TRBJ2-3; either TRBD1 or TRBD2 may fit D (5 bases each). This CDR3 has 16 residues. The V end was cut by 5 bases, the J end by 0 bases, with 15 bases between. Germline V lookup: CDR1 SGHVS, CDR2 FNYEAQ. The chain's CDR3 is CASSRQGTRSTDTQYF. The CDR3 DNA follows: TGTGCCAGCAGCCGACAAGGGACGAGGAGCACAGATACGCAGTATTTT.

The V call is TRBV20-1, the J call TRBJ2-1; 9 bases line up with TRBD1. The germline CDR1 and CDR2 sequences are DFQATT and SNEGSKA (reference sequence). V shed 5 bases, J shed 6 bases, and the junction held 11 bases outside the gene matches. The CDR3 consists of 15 residues. CDR3 region: CSASVPGQGSNEQFF. CDR3 DNA sequence: TGCAGTGCTTCGGTCCCGGGACAGGGATCCAATGAGCAGTTCTTC.

The chain is built from TRBV29-1 and TRBJ2-3, with a weak D call TRBD1 (6 bases). This CDR3 is 13 amino acids long. Trimming removed 7 bases from V and 2 bases from J, with 13 bases in between. Germline assignment: CDR1 SQVTM and CDR2 ANQGSEA. CDR3 bases: TGCAGCGCCCTGAGGGGGAACACAGATACGCAGTATTTT. Translation: CSALRGNTDTQYF.

The chain couples TRBV6-5 to TRBJ1-2; 10 bases align to TRBD1. From germline, CDR1 is MNHEY and CDR2 SVGAGI. The V gene end was trimmed by 5 bases and the J gene end by 5 bases; junction bases not matched to a gene: 5. The CDR3 covers 14 residues. CDR3 protein: CASSDRGPRYGYTF. The CDR3 DNA reads as TGTGCCAGCAGTGACAGGGGGCCACGTTATGGCTACACCTTC.